Each of the 27 T cell receptor beta chains below was sequenced from the same sample in a study of T cells in Graves' hyperthyroidism and ophthalmopathy. Template material for amplifying TCR beta CDR3 regions consisted of RNA transcripts. An initial round of RT-PCR targeting the TCR CDR3 relied on the HTBI primer set. Each CDR3 protein gets one entry after TCRdb re-called the multiplex PCR reads with MiXCR. Among 300,000 to 450,000 distinct CDR3 sequences, roughly 15% were seen once, and the ten largest hold approximately 30%. Sequenced input: blood. The receptors stem from a woman aged 25-40 years with Graves' hyperthyroidism that later progressed to Graves' ophthalmopathy.

In the case of this clonotype: At one end the junction does not follow the germline gene, possibly because of a read error. CDR3 residues: CGAASGGSGNTIYF. Written as DNA, the CDR3 is TGCGGTGCTGCCTCCGGGGGCTCTGGAAACACCATATATTTT. J is TRBJ1-3 and V is TRBV20-1, with D tentatively TRBD1 (5 bases). The CDR3 has 14 amino acids. Looked up from germline, CDR1 is DFQATT and CDR2 is SNEGSKA (reference sequence).

This clonotype was recorded many times. The V gene is TRBV6-1, the J gene TRBJ2-5, with D perhaps TRBD1 (5 bases). Trimming pared 5 bases from V and 1 base from J, leaving 14 bases between. This CDR3 is built from 15 residues. Germline lookup yields CDR1 MNHNS and CDR2 SASEGT. The CDR3 region is CASSLLTGVQETQYF. DNA of the CDR3: TGTGCCAGCAGTCTCCTCACAGGAGTCCAAGAGACCCAGTACTTC.

This clonotype was recorded many times. The chain has TRBV13 and TRBJ2-7, with 11 bases that match TRBD2. V shed 3 bases and J 4 bases; nucleotides not matched to a gene: 5. Germline CDR1 and CDR2: PRHDT and FYEKMQ (reference sequence). The CDR3 contains 15 residues. CDR3 residues: CASSFRASGGYEQYF. The CDR3 DNA reads TGTGCCAGCAGCTTTCGGGCTAGCGGGGGGTACGAGCAGTACTTC.

This chain links TRBV12-3 or TRBV12-4 with TRBJ1-4; weak D call: TRBD1 (5 bases). This CDR3 comprises 16 residues. Trimming stripped 5 bases from V and 8 bases from J, with 21 bases between. Here the CDR3 reads CASSLPPSREREKLFF. For the CDR3, the DNA is TGTGCCAGCAGTCTCCCCCCCTCCAGGGAAAGGGAAAAACTGTTTTTT.

This clonotype was seen repeatedly, ten times or more. The chain has TRBV19 and TRBJ2-2, with D possibly being TRBD2 (6 bases). Germline loops: CDR1 LNHDA, CDR2 SQIVND (reference sequence). Trimming shortened V by 3 bases and J by 6 bases, and 11 bases separated the two germline ends. The CDR3 has 14 residues. CDR3 sequence: CASSIWRGAGELFF. DNA for the CDR3: TGTGCCAGTAGTATTTGGCGGGGCGCCGGGGAGCTGTTTTTT.

This clonotype has at least ten counts. The chain carries TRBV28 and TRBJ2-6, with 7 bases matching TRBD2. The V segment lost 2 bases and the J segment 0 bases; nucleotides outside the gene matches: 7. The CDR3 has 18 residues. Germline CDR1 MDHEN, CDR2 SYDVKM. The CDR3 nucleotides are TGTGCCAGCAGTTTAAGCGGGACTGATTACTCTGGGGCCAACGTCCTGACTTTC. Protein sequence: CASSLSGTDYSGANVLTF.

This clonotype showed up just once. The chain uses TRBV4-1 and TRBJ2-4, with D hard to call. The germline V gene has CDR1 MGHRA and CDR2 YSYEKL. Between the trimmed V and J ends, which lost 1 base and 0 bases, there was a span of 16 bases. This CDR3 region has 18 residues. The chain's CDR3 is CASSQASTSQIAKNIQYF. As DNA, the CDR3 is TGCGCCAGCAGCCAAGCGTCCACTTCCCAAATAGCCAAAAACATTCAGTACTTC.

This clonotype was recorded many times. The chain uses TRBV30 and TRBJ2-3, with 7 bases matching TRBD1. This CDR3 spans 14 amino acids. With V trimmed by 3 bases and J by 3 bases, 6 bases remained unmatched. Germline CDR1 is GTSNPN and CDR2 is SVGIG (reference sequence). CDR3 loop: CAWRRTGTTDTQYF. In nucleotides, the CDR3 is TGTGCCTGGAGGAGGACAGGTACGACAGATACGCAGTATTTT.

The rearrangement uses TRBV4-1 and TRBJ1-5; 7 bases fit TRBD1. The V segment lost 2 bases and the J segment 4 bases; nucleotides outside the gene matches: 5. CDR1 MGHRA and CDR2 YSYEKL come from the germline V gene. CDR3 size: 15 residues. The CDR3 region has the DNA TGCGCCAGCAGCCAATCCGGGACAGAAAATCAGCCCCAGCATTTT. This translates into CASSQSGTENQPQHF.

The chain joins TRBV28 to TRBJ2-7; tentative D call: TRBD2 (6 bases). The germline V and J ends were trimmed by 4 bases and 2 bases, with 21 bases remaining between them. Germline V CDR1 and CDR2: MDHEN, SYDVKM. CDR3 size: 17 residues. The CDR3 DNA follows: TGTGCCAGCAGTTCCATACATGGTTCGGGACTCCCCTACGAGCAGTACGTC. Encoded protein: CASSSIHGSGLPYEQYV.

This clonotype was counted many times. The J gene is TRBJ1-1, the V gene TRBV28, with D unresolved. The V end lost 5 bases, the J end lost 6 bases, and 10 bases lay between the germline ends. In germline, CDR1 is MDHEN, CDR2 SYDVKM. The CDR3 has 12 residues. The CDR3: CASSRREPEAFF. As DNA, the CDR3 is TGTGCCAGCAGTAGGAGGGAACCTGAAGCTTTCTTT.

V gene TRBV6-4 combines with J gene TRBJ2-1; the match to TRBD2 covers 9 bases. The V and J ends lost 0 bases and 3 bases, in that order; junction bases with no gene match: 0. The CDR3 consists of 15 residues. Germline lookup yields CDR1 MRHNA and CDR2 SNTAGT. The CDR3 sequence: CASSDSRGGYNEQFF. The DNA for the CDR3 is TGTGCCAGCAGTGACTCGCGGGGGGGCTACAATGAGCAGTTCTTC.

This clonotype was observed a handful of times. The chain joins TRBV7-8 to TRBJ2-2; D gene ambiguous. Trimming shortened V by 2 bases and J by 4 bases, and 11 bases separated the two germline ends. The CDR3 loop spans 15 amino acids. Germline lookup yields CDR1 SGHVS and CDR2 FQNEAQ. The CDR3 bases are TGTGCCAGCAGCTTAACTTACTCGGCCACCGGGGAGCTGTTTTTT. Translation gives CASSLTYSATGELFF. The full variable domain, completed using reference TRBV7-8 and TRBJ2-2, is GAGVSQSPRYKVAKRGQDVALRCDPISGHVSLFWYQQALGQGPEFLTYFQNEAQLDKSGLPSDRFFAERPEGSVSTLKIQRTQQEDSAVYLCASSLTYSATGELFFGEGSRLTVL.

The chain has TRBV28 and TRBJ2-1, with TRBD1 as a possible D gene (5 bases). The CDR3 extends over 13 amino acids. V gave up 6 bases and J gave up 8 bases, with 14 bases separating them. Per the germline V gene, CDR1 is MDHEN and CDR2 is SYDVKM. The CDR3: CASSIHRNYEQFF. For the CDR3, the DNA is TGTGCCAGCAGCATCCACAGGAATTATGAGCAGTTCTTC.

Many counts were recorded for this clonotype. The CDR3 region has the DNA TGTGCCAGCAGGCTCAGTCAGGTATCCTACAATGAGCAGTTCTTC. It specifies CASRLSQVSYNEQFF. This chain joins TRBV6-1 and TRBJ2-1; D unresolved. V lost 6 bases and J 1 base, leaving 13 bases between the germline ends. Germline V gene sequence: CDR1 MNHNS, CDR2 SASEGT. CDR3 length: 15 amino acids.

This clonotype was observed at least ten times. The rearrangement links TRBV20-1 to TRBJ2-2; 7 positions match TRBD2. Germline-derived CDR1 and CDR2 are DFQATT and SNEGSKA (reference sequence). Losses at the gene ends were 6 bases for V and 2 bases for J; bases not matched to a gene: 9. The CDR3 extends over 15 amino acids. The CDR3, as DNA: TGCAGTGCAACCTGGCGGGAGTATAACACCGGGGAGCTGTTTTTT. It is translated as CSATWREYNTGELFF.

The chain couples TRBV2 to TRBJ2-5; D tentatively reads TRBD1 or TRBD2 (5 bases each). This CDR3 spans 14 amino acids. Germline V lookup: CDR1 SNHLY, CDR2 FYNNEI. Trimming took off 7 bases at V and 5 bases at J, with 17 bases between the two ends. The CDR3 region has the DNA TGTGCCAGCACCCTTAGGGACCTCGGGGAGACCCAGTACTTC. Encoded protein: CASTLRDLGETQYF.

Here the CDR3 DNA reads TGCGCCAGCAGCCAGCAATACAGGGGGCGGACAGATACGCAGTATTTT. It is translated as CASSQQYRGRTDTQYF. V usage is TRBV4-1 and J usage is TRBJ2-3; 9 nucleotides match TRBD1. The CDR3 totals 16 residues. Per germline, CDR1 MGHRA and CDR2 YSYEKL. Germline trimming cut 3 bases from V and 3 bases from J; bases unmatched to any gene: 7.

Ten or more counts support this clonotype. This rearrangement joins TRBV6-1 to TRBJ1-1, with D perhaps matching TRBD1 (5 bases). The CDR3 is 14 residues long. Germline CDR1 MNHNS, CDR2 SASEGT. Trimming removed 4 bases at V and 4 bases at J, with 13 bases between. CDR3 bases: TGTGCCAGCAGTGTTTTCCATCAGGGCACTGAAGCTTTCTTT. It is translated as CASSVFHQGTEAFF.

There are a few counts of this clonotype. The chain recombines TRBV4-1 with TRBJ2-7; TRBD2 matches 13 bases. Germline CDR1 and CDR2: MGHRA and YSYEKL. This CDR3 has 16 amino acids. V trimming: 3 bases; J trimming: 6 bases; junction bases outside the gene matches: 8. The chain's CDR3 is CASSQGLAGTLREQYF. CDR3 sequence (DNA): TGCGCCAGCAGCCAGGGACTAGCGGGAACTTTACGCGAGCAGTACTTC.

This chain joins TRBV11-2 and TRBJ1-6; D gene ambiguous. Germline V gives CDR1 SGHAT, CDR2 FQNNGV. Trimming shortened V by 3 bases and J by 6 bases, and 9 bases separated the two germline ends. This CDR3 is 14 amino acids long. The CDR3 loop reads CASSFAGGNSPLHF. Written as DNA, the CDR3 is TGTGCCAGCAGCTTTGCCGGAGGTAATTCACCCCTCCACTTT.

This chain connects TRBV4-1 to TRBJ1-5; D ambiguous. Trimming took 4 bases from V and 0 from J, leaving 13 bases between them. This CDR3 contains 16 residues. In germline, CDR1 is MGHRA, CDR2 YSYEKL. The CDR3: CASSPRTGYSNQPQHF. In DNA form, the CDR3 reads TGCGCCAGCAGCCCTCGCACCGGTTATAGCAATCAGCCCCAGCATTTT.

This clonotype was counted many times. V gene TRBV11-2 combines with J gene TRBJ2-5; the D gene is possibly TRBD2 (5 bases). The V and J ends lost 5 bases and 7 bases respectively, with 20 bases between them. CDR3 size: 15 residues. Germline V gives CDR1 SGHAT, CDR2 FQNNGV. CDR3 in amino acids: CASSEGRTGGGTQYF. The CDR3 DNA reads TGTGCCAGCAGCGAAGGCCGGACTGGAGGAGGGACCCAGTACTTC.

The table lists this clonotype with a count of one. The CDR3 DNA sequence: TGTGCCAGCAGCTCGATGGGGGGCCGGGGCACTGAAGCTTTCTTT. Translating it yields CASSSMGGRGTEAFF. This sequence joins TRBV5-5 and TRBJ1-1, with D possibly being TRBD1 (6 bases). V gave up 3 bases and J gave up 4 bases, with 16 bases separating them. The CDR3 runs to 15 residues. Germline CDR1 and CDR2: SGHKS and YYEKEE (reference sequence).

This clonotype was detected only a few times. The chain couples TRBV18 to TRBJ2-1; TRBD2 agrees at 7 bases. CDR1 and CDR2 from the germline V gene are KGHSH and LQKENI. The CDR3 length is 14 residues. The ends lost 2 bases at V and 12 bases at J; junction bases unmatched: 10. CDR3 residues: CASSPTISGVGQFF. The CDR3 coding sequence is TGTGCCAGCTCACCAACAATAAGCGGGGTGGGGCAGTTCTTC. Combining the CDR3 with reference TRBV18 and TRBJ2-1 gives the whole variable domain NAGVMQNPRHLVRRRGQEARLRCSPMKGHSHVYWYRQLPEEGLKFMVYLQKENIIDESGMPKERFSAEFPKEGPSILRIQQVVRGDSAAYFCASSPTISGVGQFFGPGTRLTVL.

To note about this clonotype: A much larger clone sits a single nucleotide away, making a read error possible. The chain couples TRBV2 to TRBJ1-2; tentatively, D is TRBD1 (5 bases). CDR1 is SNHLY and CDR2 is FYNNEI in the germline V gene. This CDR3 contains 12 residues. The V end lost 8 bases, the J end lost 7 bases, and 14 bases lay between the germline ends. CDR3 region: CASATGGLGYTF. In nucleotides, the CDR3 is TGTGCCAGCGCCACCGGGGGACTTGGCTACACCTTC.

On this clonotype itself: It may be a read error: a sequence one base away is much more abundant. This chain uses TRBV27 with TRBJ2-1; TRBD1 agrees at 9 bases. There are 16 residues in the CDR3. Germline V lookup: CDR1 MNHEY, CDR2 SMNVEV (reference sequence). This CDR3 is CACSWAPGQGFNEQFF. As DNA, the CDR3 is TGTGCCTGCAGTTGGGCACCGGGACAGGGATTCAATGAGCAGTTCTTC.